This T cell receptor (beta chain) was sequenced during a study of early T cells in non-severe SARS-CoV-2 infection. Overall study results and limits: Lookups in VDJdb leaned toward anti-spike CD8 responses and missed private and CD4 specificities.

This clonotype came up a few times. Antigen: not known. TCRdb independently ran MiXCR on the 5' RACE reads; one entry per CDR3 protein. The sample records 85,000 to 100,000 distinct CDR3 sequences, approximately 9.9% being singletons. The CDR3 covers 14 residues. V was clipped by 5 bases and J by 5 bases; unmatched bases: 9. From germline, CDR1 is SGHKS and CDR2 YYEKEE (reference sequence). The origin of this receptor is an adult who was a healthcare worker with PCR-confirmed SARS-CoV-2 infection or an uninfected control (not recorded which). J is TRBJ2-7 and V is TRBV5-5; 8 bases align to TRBD1. The specimen was whole blood, collected at baseline. CDR3 in DNA: TGTGCCAGCAGTACCTTCACAGGGGGTGACGAGCAGTACTTC. Its protein is CASSTFTGGDEQYF.